This TCR beta chain was identified in a study of blood T cell repertoires in COVID-19. In the study overall: Acute and convalescent COVID-19 specimens originated in the United States, Italy and Spain. The analysed material was cDNA or gDNA that came from T cells, B-cell-depleted T cells, or PBMCs.

Assay used: immunoSEQ multiplex PCR; TCRdb lists only in-frame clones, some missing. The table lists 100,000 or so clones, 75% to 85% of them singletons. J lost 8 bases, V lost 8 bases, and 9 bases had no gene match. Germline loops: CDR1 LGHDT, CDR2 YNNKEL (reference sequence). The CDR3 loop spans 13 amino acids. The clonotype originates from a human donor in a cohort sampled during active COVID-19. Sequencing was performed on peripheral blood. The chain carries TRBV3-1 (or the pseudogene TRBV3-2) and TRBJ2-1; 7 nucleotides match TRBD1. CDR3 sequence (DNA): TGTGCCAGCCACAGACAGGGTGGCGATGAGCAGTTCTTC. Its translation: CASHRQGGDEQFF.